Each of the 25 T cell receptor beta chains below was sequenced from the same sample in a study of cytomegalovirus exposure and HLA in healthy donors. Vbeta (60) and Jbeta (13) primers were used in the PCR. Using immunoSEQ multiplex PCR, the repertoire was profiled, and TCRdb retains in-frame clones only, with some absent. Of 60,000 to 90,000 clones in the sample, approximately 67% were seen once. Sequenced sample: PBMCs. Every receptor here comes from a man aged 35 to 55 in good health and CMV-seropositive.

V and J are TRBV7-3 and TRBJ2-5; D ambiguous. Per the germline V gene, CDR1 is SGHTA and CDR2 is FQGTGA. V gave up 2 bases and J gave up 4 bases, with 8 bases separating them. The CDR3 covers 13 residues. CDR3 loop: CASSLASGETQYF. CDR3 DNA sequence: TGTGCCAGCAGCTTAGCGTCTGGAGAGACCCAGTACTTC.

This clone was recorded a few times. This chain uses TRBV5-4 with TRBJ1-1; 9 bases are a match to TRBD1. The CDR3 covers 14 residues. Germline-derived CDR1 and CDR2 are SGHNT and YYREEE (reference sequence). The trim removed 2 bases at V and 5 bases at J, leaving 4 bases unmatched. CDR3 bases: TGTGCCAGCAGCTTCGGACAGGGGCGGACTGAAGCTTTCTTT. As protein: CASSFGQGRTEAFF. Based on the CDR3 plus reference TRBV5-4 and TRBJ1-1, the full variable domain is ETGVTQSPTHLIKTRGQQVTLRCSSQSGHNTVSWYQQALGQGPQFIFQYYREEENGRGNFPPRFSGLQFPNYSSELNVNALELDDSALYLCASSFGQGRTEAFFGQGTRLTVV.

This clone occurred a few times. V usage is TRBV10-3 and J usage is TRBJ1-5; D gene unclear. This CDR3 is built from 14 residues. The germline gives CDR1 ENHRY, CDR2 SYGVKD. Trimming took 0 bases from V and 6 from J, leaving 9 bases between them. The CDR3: CAISESVGGQPQHF. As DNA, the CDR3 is TGTGCCATCAGTGAGTCCGTAGGAGGTCAGCCCCAGCATTTT.

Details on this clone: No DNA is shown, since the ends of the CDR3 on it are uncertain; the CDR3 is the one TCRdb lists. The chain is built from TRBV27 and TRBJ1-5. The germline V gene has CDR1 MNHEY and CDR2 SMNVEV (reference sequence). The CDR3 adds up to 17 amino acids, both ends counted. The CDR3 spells CASSSSLLRALGQPQHF.

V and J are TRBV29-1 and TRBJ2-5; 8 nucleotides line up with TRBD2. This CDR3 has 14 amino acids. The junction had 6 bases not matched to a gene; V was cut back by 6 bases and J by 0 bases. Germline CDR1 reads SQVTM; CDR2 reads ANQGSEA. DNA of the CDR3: TGCAGCGTCCCCGGGAGGGTCGACCAAGAGACCCAGTACTTC. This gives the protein CSVPGRVDQETQYF.

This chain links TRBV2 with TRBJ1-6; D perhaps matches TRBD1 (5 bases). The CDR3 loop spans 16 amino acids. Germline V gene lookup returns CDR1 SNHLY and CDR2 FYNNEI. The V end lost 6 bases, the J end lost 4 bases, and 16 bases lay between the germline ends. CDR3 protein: CASSKYRSTYNSPLHF. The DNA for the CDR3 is TGTGCCAGCAGCAAATACAGGAGTACTTATAATTCACCCCTCCACTTT. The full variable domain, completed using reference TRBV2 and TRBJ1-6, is EPEVTQTPSHQVTQMGQEVILRCVPISNHLYFYWYRQILGQKVEFLVSFYNNEISEKSEIFDDQFSVERPDGSNFTLKIRSTKLEDSAMYFCASSKYRSTYNSPLHFGNGTRLTVT.

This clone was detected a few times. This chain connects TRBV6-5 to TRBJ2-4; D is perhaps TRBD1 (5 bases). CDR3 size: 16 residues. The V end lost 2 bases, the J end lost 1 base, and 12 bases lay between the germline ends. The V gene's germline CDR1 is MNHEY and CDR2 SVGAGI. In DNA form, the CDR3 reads TGTGCCAGCAGTTACACGCCAGGGAAGGCCAAAAACATTCAGTACTTC. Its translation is CASSYTPGKAKNIQYF.

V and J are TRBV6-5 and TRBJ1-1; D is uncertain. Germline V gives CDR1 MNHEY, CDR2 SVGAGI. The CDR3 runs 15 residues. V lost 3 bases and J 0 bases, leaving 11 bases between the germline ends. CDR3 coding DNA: TGTGCCAGCAGTTATCGCCCCACTATGAACACTGAAGCTTTCTTT. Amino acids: CASSYRPTMNTEAFF.

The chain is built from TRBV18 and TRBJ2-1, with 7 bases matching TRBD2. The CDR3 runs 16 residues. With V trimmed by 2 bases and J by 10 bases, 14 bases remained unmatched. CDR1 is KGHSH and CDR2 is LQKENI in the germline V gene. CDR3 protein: CASSPGGAGGRREQFF. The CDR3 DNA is TGTGCCAGCTCACCAGGGGGAGCGGGCGGGAGACGGGAGCAGTTCTTC.

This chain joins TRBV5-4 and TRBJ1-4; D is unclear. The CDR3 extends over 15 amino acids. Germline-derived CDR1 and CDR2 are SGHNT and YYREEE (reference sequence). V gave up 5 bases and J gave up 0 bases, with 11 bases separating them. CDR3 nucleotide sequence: TGTGCCAGCAGTAATTCAGGATCAACTAATGAAAAACTGTTTTTT. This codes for CASSNSGSTNEKLFF. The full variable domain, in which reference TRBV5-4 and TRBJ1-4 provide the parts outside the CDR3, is ETGVTQSPTHLIKTRGQQVTLRCSSQSGHNTVSWYQQALGQGPQFIFQYYREEENGRGNFPPRFSGLQFPNYSSELNVNALELDDSALYLCASSNSGSTNEKLFFGSGTQLSVL.

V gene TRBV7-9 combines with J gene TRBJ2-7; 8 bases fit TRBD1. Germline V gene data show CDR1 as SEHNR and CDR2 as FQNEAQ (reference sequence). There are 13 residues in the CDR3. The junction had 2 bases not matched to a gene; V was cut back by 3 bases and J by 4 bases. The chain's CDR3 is CASSFGQGYEQYF. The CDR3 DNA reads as TGTGCCAGCAGCTTCGGACAGGGATACGAGCAGTACTTC. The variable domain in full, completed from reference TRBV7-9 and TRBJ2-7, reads DTGVSQNPRHKITKRGQNVTFRCDPISEHNRLYWYRQTLGQGPEFLTYFQNEAQLEKSRLLSDRFSAERPKGSFSTLEIQRTEQGDSAMYLCASSFGQGYEQYFGPGTRLTVT.

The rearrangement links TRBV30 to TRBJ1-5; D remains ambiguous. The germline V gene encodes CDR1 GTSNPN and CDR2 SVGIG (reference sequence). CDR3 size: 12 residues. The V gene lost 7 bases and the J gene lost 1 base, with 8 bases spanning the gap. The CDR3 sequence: CAYGESNQPQHF. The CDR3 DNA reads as TGTGCCTACGGAGAGAGCAATCAGCCCCAGCATTTT.

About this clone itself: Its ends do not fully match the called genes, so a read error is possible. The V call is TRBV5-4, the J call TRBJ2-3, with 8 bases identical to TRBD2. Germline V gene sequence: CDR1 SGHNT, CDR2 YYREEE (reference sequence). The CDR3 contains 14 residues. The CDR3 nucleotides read TGTGCCAGCAGCTTGGGGACTAGCAGAGATACGCAGTATTTT. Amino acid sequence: CASSLGTSRDTQYF.

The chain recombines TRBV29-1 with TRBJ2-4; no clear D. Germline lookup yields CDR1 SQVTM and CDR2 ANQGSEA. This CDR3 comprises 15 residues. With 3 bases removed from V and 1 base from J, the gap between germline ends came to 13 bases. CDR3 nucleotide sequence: TGCAGCGTTGAGACTCGAAAGGATGCCAAAAACATTCAGTACTTC. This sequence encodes CSVETRKDAKNIQYF.

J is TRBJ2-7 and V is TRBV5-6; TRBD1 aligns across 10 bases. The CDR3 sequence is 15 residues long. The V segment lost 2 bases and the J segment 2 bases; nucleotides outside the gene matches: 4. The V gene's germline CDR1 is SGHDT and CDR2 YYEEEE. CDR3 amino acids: CASSFVGTGAYEQYF. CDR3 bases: TGTGCCAGCAGCTTTGTTGGGACAGGGGCCTACGAGCAGTACTTC.

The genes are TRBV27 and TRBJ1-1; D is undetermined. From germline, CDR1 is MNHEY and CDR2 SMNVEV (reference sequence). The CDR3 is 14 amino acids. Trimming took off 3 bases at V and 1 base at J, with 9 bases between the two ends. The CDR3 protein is CASSFWAGNTEAFF. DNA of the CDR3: TGTGCCAGCAGTTTCTGGGCAGGGAACACTGAAGCTTTCTTT.

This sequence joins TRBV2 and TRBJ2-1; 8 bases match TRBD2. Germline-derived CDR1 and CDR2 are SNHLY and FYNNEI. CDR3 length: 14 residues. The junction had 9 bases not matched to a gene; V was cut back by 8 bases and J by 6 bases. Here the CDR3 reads CASFPGLGFNEQFF. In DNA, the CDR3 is TGTGCCAGCTTTCCGGGACTAGGTTTCAATGAGCAGTTCTTC.

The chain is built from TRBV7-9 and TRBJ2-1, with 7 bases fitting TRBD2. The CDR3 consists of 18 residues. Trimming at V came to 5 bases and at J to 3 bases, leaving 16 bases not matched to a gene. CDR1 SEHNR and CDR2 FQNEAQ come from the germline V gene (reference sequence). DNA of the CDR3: TGTGCCAGCAGCCCCCCGGTCAGGGTGGGGGGGGTCTACAATGAGCAGTTCTTC. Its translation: CASSPPVRVGGVYNEQFF.

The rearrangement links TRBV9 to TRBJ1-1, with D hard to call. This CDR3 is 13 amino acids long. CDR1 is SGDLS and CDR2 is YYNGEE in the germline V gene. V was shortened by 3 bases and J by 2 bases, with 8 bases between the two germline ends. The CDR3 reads CASSAGSNTEAFF. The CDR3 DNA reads TGTGCCAGCAGCGCCGGGTCCAACACTGAAGCTTTCTTT.

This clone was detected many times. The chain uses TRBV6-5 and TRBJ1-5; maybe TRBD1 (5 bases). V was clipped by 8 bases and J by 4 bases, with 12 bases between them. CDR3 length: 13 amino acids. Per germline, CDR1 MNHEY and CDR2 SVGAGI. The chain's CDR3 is CASQGLRNQPQHF. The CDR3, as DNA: TGTGCCAGCCAGGGTTTACGGAATCAGCCCCAGCATTTT.

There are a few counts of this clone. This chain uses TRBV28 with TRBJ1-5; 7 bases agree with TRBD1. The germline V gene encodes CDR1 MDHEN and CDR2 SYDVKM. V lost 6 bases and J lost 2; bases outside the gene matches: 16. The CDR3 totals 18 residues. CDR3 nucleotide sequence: TGTGCCAGCAGCCGACGGCCCCCGGACAGGTTTCGCAATCAGCCCCAGCATTTT. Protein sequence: CASSRRPPDRFRNQPQHF.

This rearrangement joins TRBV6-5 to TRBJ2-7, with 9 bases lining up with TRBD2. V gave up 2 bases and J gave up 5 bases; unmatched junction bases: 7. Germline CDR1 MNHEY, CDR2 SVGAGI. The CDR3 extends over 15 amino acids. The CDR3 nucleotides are TGTGCCAGCAGTTACCTGACTAGCGGAGTGGACGAGCAGTACTTC. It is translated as CASSYLTSGVDEQYF.

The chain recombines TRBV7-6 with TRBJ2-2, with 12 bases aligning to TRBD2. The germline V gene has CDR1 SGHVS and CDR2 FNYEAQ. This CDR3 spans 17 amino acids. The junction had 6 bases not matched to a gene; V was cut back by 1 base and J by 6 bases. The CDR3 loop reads CASSLGLAGAVAGELFF. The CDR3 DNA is TGTGCCAGCAGCTTAGGACTAGCGGGAGCGGTTGCCGGGGAGCTGTTTTTT. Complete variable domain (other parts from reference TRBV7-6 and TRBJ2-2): GAGVSQSPRYKVTKRGQDVALRCDPISGHVSLYWYRQALGQGPEFLTYFNYEAQQDKSGLPNDRFSAERPEGSISTLTIQRTEQRDSAMYRCASSLGLAGAVAGELFFGEGSRLTVL.

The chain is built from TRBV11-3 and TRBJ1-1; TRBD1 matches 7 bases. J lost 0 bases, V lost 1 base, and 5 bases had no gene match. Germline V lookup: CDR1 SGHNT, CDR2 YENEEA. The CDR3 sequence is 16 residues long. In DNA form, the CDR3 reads TGTGCCAGCAGCTTAGGTAGGGGGCGAATGAACACTGAAGCTTTCTTT. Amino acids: CASSLGRGRMNTEAFF.

The CDR3 reads CASSIGTVGEAFF. Here the CDR3 DNA reads TGTGCCAGTAGTATAGGAACAGTTGGTGAAGCTTTCTTT. The genes are TRBV19 and TRBJ1-1; D call uncertain. The CDR3 contains 13 residues. With 1 base removed from V and 7 bases from J, the gap between germline ends came to 10 bases. Germline loops: CDR1 LNHDA, CDR2 SQIVND (reference sequence).